This passage covers 29 T cell receptor beta chains from one sample sequenced in a study of cytomegalovirus exposure and HLA in healthy donors. The data were produced by immunoSEQ multiplex PCR, yet TCRdb's version contains in-frame clones alone and is incomplete. The table includes roughly 330,000 clones, approximately 86% detected once. What was sequenced was PBMCs. The receptors derive from a woman aged 25 to 39 in good health and CMV-seropositive.

This clone was found a few times. V is TRBV9 and J is TRBJ2-3; D is undetermined. The CDR3 sequence is 12 residues long. V shed 3 bases and J shed 3 bases, with 5 bases lying between them. Germline V gene lookup returns CDR1 SGDLS and CDR2 YYNGEE. CDR3 region: CASSAPTDTQYF. DNA of the CDR3: TGTGCCAGCAGCGCACCGACAGATACGCAGTATTTT.

The gene calls are TRBV18 and TRBJ1-5, with 7 bases that match TRBD1. The CDR3 is 14 amino acids. Trimming took 4 bases from V and 5 from J; bases not matched to a gene: 5. Germline V gene sequence: CDR1 KGHSH, CDR2 LQKENI. The CDR3 nucleotides are TGTGCCAGCTCACTCGACAGGGCGGATCAGCCCCAGCATTTT. It yields the protein CASSLDRADQPQHF.

The J gene is TRBJ1-5, the V gene TRBV9; D unresolved. The ends were cut back, 1 base at V and 0 bases at J, with 2 bases in the middle. CDR1 is SGDLS and CDR2 is YYNGEE in the germline V gene. This CDR3 comprises 13 residues. The DNA of the CDR3 is TGTGCCAGCAGCGTATTTAGCAATCAGCCCCAGCATTTT. Residues: CASSVFSNQPQHF.

V usage is TRBV27 and J usage is TRBJ1-5, with D possibly being TRBD1 (5 bases). The CDR3 sequence is 13 residues long. Germline V gives CDR1 MNHEY, CDR2 SMNVEV (reference sequence). V dropped 1 base and J dropped 4 bases, with 5 bases sitting between them. DNA for the CDR3: TGTGCCAGCAGTTTATGGGGGAATCAGCCCCAGCATTTT. Residues: CASSLWGNQPQHF.

The rearrangement joins TRBV9 to TRBJ1-2; a possible D gene is TRBD1 (6 bases). This CDR3 has 15 residues. Germline V lookup: CDR1 SGDLS, CDR2 YYNGEE. The V gene lost 2 bases and the J gene lost 1 base, with 12 bases spanning the gap. CDR3 protein: CASSVSGTLNYGYTF. The CDR3 bases are TGTGCCAGCAGCGTCTCCGGGACACTTAACTATGGCTACACCTTC. Using reference TRBV9 and TRBJ1-2 for the parts outside the CDR3, the full variable domain is DSGVTQTPKHLITATGQRVTLRCSPRSGDLSVYWYQQSLDQGLQFLIQYYNGEERAKGNILERFSAQQFPDLHSELNLSSLELGDSALYFCASSVSGTLNYGYTFGSGTRLTVV.

The chain couples TRBV7-6 to TRBJ2-3; TRBD2 aligns across 10 bases. CDR1 is SGHVS and CDR2 is FNYEAQ in the germline V gene. The CDR3 has 15 amino acids. Trimming took 0 bases from V and 5 from J; bases not matched to a gene: 2. This CDR3 is CASSLASSGGDTQYF. The CDR3 nucleotides are TGTGCCAGCAGCTTAGCTTCTAGCGGGGGAGATACGCAGTATTTT. Variable domain in full (rest from reference TRBV7-6 and TRBJ2-3): GAGVSQSPRYKVTKRGQDVALRCDPISGHVSLYWYRQALGQGPEFLTYFNYEAQQDKSGLPNDRFSAERPEGSISTLTIQRTEQRDSAMYRCASSLASSGGDTQYFGPGTRLTVL.

The V and J genes are TRBV30 and TRBJ2-1; either TRBD1 or TRBD2 may fit D (5 bases each). The CDR3 covers 15 residues. Trimming took 3 bases from V and 2 from J, leaving 14 bases between them. Germline CDR1 is GTSNPN and CDR2 is SVGIG (reference sequence). The CDR3 DNA sequence: TGTGCCTGGAGAGACCGGGACGGAACCTACAATGAGCAGTTCTTC. Translated, it gives CAWRDRDGTYNEQFF.

This rearrangement joins TRBV27 to TRBJ2-7; maybe TRBD1 (5 bases). Germline V lookup: CDR1 MNHEY, CDR2 SMNVEV (reference sequence). Between the trimmed V and J ends, which lost 6 bases and 0 bases, there was a span of 12 bases. CDR3 length: 14 amino acids. The CDR3 sequence is CASSRQPPSYEQYF. The DNA for the CDR3 is TGTGCCAGCAGCCGACAGCCCCCCTCCTACGAGCAGTACTTC.

A single count supports this clone. This rearrangement joins TRBV5-1 to TRBJ2-5; D call uncertain. Trimming pared 0 bases from V and 4 bases from J, leaving 4 bases between. Germline CDR1 and CDR2: SGHRS and YFSETQ. The CDR3 covers 12 residues. CDR3: CASSLEAETQYF. The CDR3 DNA sequence: TGCGCCAGCAGCTTGGAGGCAGAGACCCAGTACTTC.

The gene calls are TRBV20-1 and TRBJ2-7, with D perhaps TRBD1 or TRBD2 (5 bases each). Trimming took 1 base from V and 10 from J, leaving 11 bases between them. CDR1 and CDR2 from the germline V gene are DFQATT and SNEGSKA (reference sequence). The CDR3 extends over 11 amino acids. CDR3 sequence (DNA): TGCAGTGCTAGAGTTGACCGGGACCAGTACTTC. Its translation: CSARVDRDQYF.

The gene calls are TRBV4-2 and TRBJ2-7; weak D call: TRBD2 (5 bases). The CDR3 length is 16 residues. The ends were cut back, 4 bases at V and 0 bases at J, with 16 bases in the middle. Germline V gene lookup returns CDR1 LGHNA and CDR2 YNFKEQ. CDR3 region: CASSPSQTSASYEQYF. CDR3 DNA sequence: TGTGCCAGCAGCCCGTCCCAAACTAGTGCCTCCTACGAGCAGTACTTC.

V is TRBV27 and J is TRBJ2-1; TRBD2 agrees at 14 bases. Losses at the gene ends were 3 bases for V and 4 bases for J; bases not matched to a gene: 5. Germline CDR1 is MNHEY and CDR2 is SMNVEV (reference sequence). The CDR3 spans 17 residues. CDR3: CASSLPGLAGAYNEQFF. CDR3 sequence (DNA): TGTGCCAGCAGTTTGCCGGGACTAGCGGGAGCTTACAATGAGCAGTTCTTC.

V usage is TRBV11-1 and J usage is TRBJ2-7; D unresolved. V lost 5 bases to trimming and J lost 0 bases, with 14 bases between them. Germline CDR1 and CDR2: SGHAT and FQDESV (reference sequence). There are 15 residues in the CDR3. The DNA of the CDR3 is TGTGCCAGCAGCCCGACGGTGAAAAGCTCCTACGAGCAGTACTTC. Its translation: CASSPTVKSSYEQYF.

V is TRBV5-1 and J is TRBJ2-4; TRBD2 is a possible D gene (5 bases). The CDR3 has 13 residues. V shed 4 bases and J shed 4 bases, with 9 bases lying between them. Germline CDR1 reads SGHRS; CDR2 reads YFSETQ. The CDR3 coding sequence is TGCGCCAGCAGCACCCGGGAAAAAAACATTCAGTACTTC. Encoded protein: CASSTREKNIQYF.

J is TRBJ1-1 and V is TRBV6-1, with D tentatively TRBD1 (6 bases). The length of the CDR3 is 14 residues. V shed 7 bases and J shed 1 base, with 13 bases lying between them. Per germline, CDR1 MNHNS and CDR2 SASEGT. CDR3 coding DNA: TGTGCCAGCAAAGAGGGGGTTTCGAACACTGAAGCTTTCTTT. Translating it yields CASKEGVSNTEAFF.

This clone was observed a single time. This chain connects TRBV5-8 to TRBJ2-7, with no clear D. There are 11 residues in the CDR3. Germline assignment: CDR1 SGHTS and CDR2 YDEGEE. Trimming left V 4 bases short and J 3 bases short, with 5 bases between. CDR3 coding DNA: TGTGCCAGCAGCCAGAACTACGAGCAGTACTTC. Translating it yields CASSQNYEQYF.

This clone was observed a single time. The chain joins TRBV4-1 to TRBJ1-1; TRBD1 might be the D (5 bases). CDR3 size: 16 residues. Germline CDR1 is MGHRA and CDR2 is YSYEKL. V was cut by 1 base and J by 0 bases, with 12 bases left in between. For the CDR3, the DNA is TGCGCCAGCAGCCAAGTTGGGGGGGACGTGAACACTGAAGCTTTCTTT. This sequence encodes CASSQVGGDVNTEAFF.

The chain is built from TRBV27 and TRBJ1-5; D gene uncertain. V lost 5 bases, J lost 0 bases, and 5 bases lay in between. There are 13 residues in the CDR3. Germline values: CDR1 MNHEY, CDR2 SMNVEV (reference sequence). DNA for the CDR3: TGTGCCAGCAGTGGGGATAGCAATCAGCCCCAGCATTTT. Translating it yields CASSGDSNQPQHF.

J is TRBJ1-2 and V is TRBV6-6; D possibly corresponds to TRBD1 (6 bases). The CDR3 is made up of 13 amino acids. Trimming took off 9 bases at V and 4 bases at J, with 15 bases between the two ends. From germline, CDR1 is MNHNY and CDR2 SVGAGI (reference sequence). CDR3 residues: CASRQDRFYGYTF. The CDR3 region has the DNA TGTGCCAGTCGACAGGACCGTTTCTATGGCTACACCTTC.

The rearrangement links TRBV27 to TRBJ2-7; 12 bases line up with TRBD2. CDR3 length: 17 amino acids. CDR1 is MNHEY and CDR2 is SMNVEV in the germline V gene (reference sequence). Germline trimming cut 4 bases from V and 3 bases from J; bases unmatched to any gene: 10. CDR3: CASSYALAGGNLYEQYF. CDR3 sequence (DNA): TGTGCCAGCAGTTACGCCCTAGCGGGAGGGAACCTCTACGAGCAGTACTTC.

Concerning this clone: Other DNA variants within this sample encode the same CDR3. The chain is built from TRBV5-1 and TRBJ1-1; D is ambiguous. The CDR3 is 12 residues long. In germline, CDR1 is SGHRS, CDR2 YFSETQ. Trimming removed 1 base from V and 2 bases from J, with 3 bases in between. CDR3 loop: CASSLLNTEAFF. The CDR3 bases are TGCGCCAGCAGCTTGCTCAACACTGAAGCTTTCTTT.

The J gene is TRBJ2-4, the V gene TRBV6-6, with 7 bases identical to TRBD1. Germline CDR1 and CDR2: MNHNY and SVGAGI (reference sequence). The CDR3 totals 14 residues. V was pared by 5 bases and J by 3 bases, with 4 bases of the junction left unmatched. In DNA, the CDR3 is TGTGCCAGCAGTAACCGGGACAGCAAAAACATTCAGTACTTC. Translated: CASSNRDSKNIQYF.

This clone has only a few counts. The chain employs TRBV7-5 and TRBJ2-1. TRBV7-5 is marked as a pseudogene. This CDR3 is 16 amino acids long. CDR3 region: CVRSLGGRGAYNEQFF. Here the CDR3 DNA reads TGTGTCAGAAGCTTAGGGGGTAGGGGGGCCTACAATGAGCAGTTCTTC.

J is TRBJ2-3 and V is TRBV7-2, with 8 bases aligning to TRBD2. After removal of 8 bases from V and 5 bases from J, the junction contained 9 bases not matched to a gene. The germline V gene encodes CDR1 SGHTA and CDR2 FQGNSA. The CDR3 is 14 residues long. CDR3 bases: TGTGCCAGCGCCCCGGGGGGGCCGCGAGATACGCAGTATTTT. As protein: CASAPGGPRDTQYF.

The rearrangement uses TRBV25-1 and TRBJ2-5, with a possible D match to TRBD1 (5 bases). Germline CDR1 and CDR2: MGHDK and SYGVNS. V was clipped by 3 bases and J by 9 bases, with 23 bases between them. The CDR3 sequence is 16 residues long. CDR3 amino acids: CASSDGWGGRRRAQYF. The CDR3 DNA reads TGTGCCAGCAGTGATGGGTGGGGCGGACGGCGCCGGGCCCAGTACTTC.

The chain joins TRBV7-8 to TRBJ2-3; D possibly corresponds to TRBD2 (6 bases). The germline V gene encodes CDR1 SGHVS and CDR2 FQNEAQ. V was cut by 5 bases and J by 1 base, with 19 bases left in between. This CDR3 is built from 17 residues. The CDR3 DNA sequence: TGTGCCAGCAGCAAGGAGGGCCGCGGGTTCGGCACAGATACGCAGTATTTT. Amino acids: CASSKEGRGFGTDTQYF.

The CDR3 DNA reads as TGTGCCAGCCTCTGGACCTCGGGGTACACCGGGGAGCTGTTTTTT. This gives the protein CASLWTSGYTGELFF. The rearrangement uses TRBV27 and TRBJ2-2, with D maybe TRBD2 (5 bases). The germline V gene has CDR1 MNHEY and CDR2 SMNVEV (reference sequence). V dropped 8 bases and J dropped 3 bases, with 16 bases sitting between them. The CDR3 extends over 15 amino acids.

The chain couples TRBV5-6 to TRBJ1-2, with a possible D match to TRBD1 (5 bases). The germline V gene encodes CDR1 SGHDT and CDR2 YYEEEE. CDR3 size: 15 residues. The V end was cut by 2 bases, the J end by 2 bases, with 13 bases between. The DNA of the CDR3 is TGTGCCAGCAGCTTTCCAACAGGACCCAACTATGGCTACACCTTC. Translating it yields CASSFPTGPNYGYTF.

The chain is built from TRBV10-2 and TRBJ1-1, with D perhaps TRBD1 (6 bases). Germline V gene sequence: CDR1 WSHSY, CDR2 SAAADI. This CDR3 has 12 residues. V was shortened by 5 bases and J by 6 bases, with 10 bases between the two germline ends. CDR3 protein: CASSNPGAEAFF. CDR3 DNA sequence: TGCGCCAGCAGTAACCCAGGGGCTGAAGCTTTCTTT.